This T cell receptor beta chain was sequenced in a study of PD-1 blockade in classical Hodgkin lymphoma. Germline assignment: CDR1 MNHEY and CDR2 SVGAGI. Trimming at V came to 5 bases and at J to 4 bases, leaving 3 bases not matched to a gene. This CDR3 spans 14 amino acids. There was relapse after autologous stem cell transplantation in every patient, and there was variation in brentuximab vedotin exposure. The repertoire was sequenced with immunoSEQ multiplex PCR; TCRdb's copy has only in-frame clones and lacks some. The table includes some 43,000 clones, roughly nine tenths detected once. The TCR sequence derives from a human donor with classical Hodgkin lymphoma. This chain links TRBV6-5 with TRBJ2-7; 12 bases are a match to TRBD2. The sequenced sample was peripheral blood mononuclear cells (PBMCs), obtained before the second cycle of nivolumab. CDR3 protein: CASSLAGGPYEQYF. CDR3 DNA sequence: TGTGCCAGCAGTCTAGCGGGAGGGCCGTACGAGCAGTACTTC.